Below are 26 T cell receptor beta chains sequenced from a single sample in a study of cytomegalovirus exposure and HLA in healthy donors. In the PCR, 60 Vbeta and 13 Jbeta primers were used. Sequencing was performed with immunoSEQ multiplex PCR; in TCRdb, only in-frame clones are kept and a portion is missing. Among roughly 150,000 clones listed, approximately 84% were seen once. Sequencing input: PBMCs. All receptors derive from a woman aged 18 to 35 in good health and CMV-seronegative.

The chain recombines TRBV4-1 with TRBJ1-4, with 7 bases aligning to TRBD1. Germline CDR1 reads MGHRA; CDR2 reads YSYEKL. Unmatched junction bases numbered 7, after V lost 1 base and J lost 8 bases. There are 15 residues in the CDR3. The CDR3: CASSQVPQGREKLFF. For the CDR3, the DNA is TGCGCCAGCAGCCAAGTCCCACAGGGGCGAGAAAAACTGTTTTTT.

The chain is built from TRBV7-2 and TRBJ2-7; TRBD1 agrees at 11 bases. The length of the CDR3 is 14 residues. Looked up from germline, CDR1 is SGHTA and CDR2 is FQGNSA. V gave up 5 bases and J gave up 3 bases; unmatched junction bases: 3. The CDR3 reads CASSPGTGGYEQYF. The CDR3 DNA sequence: TGTGCCAGCAGCCCCGGGACAGGGGGCTACGAGCAGTACTTC.

In its sample, this clone was seen a few times. This chain joins TRBV28 and TRBJ1-1; D ambiguous. Germline V CDR1 and CDR2: MDHEN, SYDVKM. The CDR3 covers 13 residues. V lost 3 bases and J 1 base, leaving 6 bases between the germline ends. The CDR3 DNA follows: TGTGCCAGCAGTTTTATCCGGAACACTGAAGCTTTCTTT. As protein: CASSFIRNTEAFF.

This clone was recorded only once. This chain links TRBV7-2 with TRBJ1-2, with 10 nucleotides matching TRBD1. CDR1 and CDR2 from the germline V gene are SGHTA and FQGNSA. The CDR3 is made up of 19 amino acids. V was clipped by 0 bases and J by 4 bases; unmatched bases: 14. The CDR3 loop reads CASSLAPGDRGLFRYGYTF. CDR3 DNA: TGTGCCAGCAGCTTAGCGCCTGGAGACAGGGGGCTATTCCGCTATGGCTACACCTTC.

In this sample, this clone turned up a few times. The J gene is TRBJ2-1, the V gene TRBV11-2, with a weak D call TRBD1 (6 bases). In germline, CDR1 is SGHAT, CDR2 FQNNGV. Trimming took off 5 bases at V and 0 bases at J, with 11 bases between the two ends. This CDR3 has 15 amino acids. CDR3 in amino acids: CASSQGLGSYNEQFF. The CDR3 DNA sequence: TGTGCCAGCAGCCAGGGGTTAGGCTCCTACAATGAGCAGTTCTTC.

The chain joins TRBV7-2 to TRBJ2-3, with TRBD2 matching over 7 bases. CDR1 SGHTA and CDR2 FQGNSA come from the germline V gene. V lost 10 bases and J lost 4; bases outside the gene matches: 20. This CDR3 is 17 amino acids long. The CDR3 sequence: CATEPNLGRGSADTQYF. Here the CDR3 DNA reads TGTGCCACTGAACCGAACTTGGGGCGGGGGAGCGCAGATACGCAGTATTTT.

The rearrangement uses TRBV7-2 and TRBJ2-1, with 8 positions matching TRBD1. From germline, CDR1 is SGHTA and CDR2 FQGNSA. There are 13 residues in the CDR3. J gave up 10 bases and V 4 bases, and 6 bases lay outside the gene matches. CDR3 in amino acids: CASSYSQGGEQFF. CDR3 coding DNA: TGTGCCAGCAGCTACTCACAGGGGGGAGAGCAGTTCTTC.

The V call is TRBV18, the J call TRBJ1-4, with a possible D match to TRBD1 (6 bases). CDR1 and CDR2 from the germline V gene are KGHSH and LQKENI. Trimming left V 4 bases short and J 3 bases short, with 15 bases between. This CDR3 is 16 amino acids long. As DNA, the CDR3 is TGTGCCAGCTCACTTTCGGGGGGCGCGTCTAATGAAAAACTGTTTTTT. It translates to CASSLSGGASNEKLFF.

V gene TRBV11-2 combines with J gene TRBJ2-5; 8 bases agree with TRBD1. Germline loops: CDR1 SGHAT, CDR2 FQNNGV. This CDR3 comprises 16 residues. The V and J ends lost 4 bases and 5 bases, in that order; junction bases with no gene match: 12. In DNA, the CDR3 is TGTGCCAGCAGCTCAGAGCAGGGGGCGCCGGGGGAGACCCAGTACTTC. Translation gives CASSSEQGAPGETQYF. Drawing the rest from reference TRBV11-2 and TRBJ2-5, the complete variable domain is EAGVAQSPRYKIIEKRQSVAFWCNPISGHATLYWYQQILGQGPKLLIQFQNNGVVDDSQLPKDRFSAERLKGVDSTLKIQPAKLEDSAVYLCASSSEQGAPGETQYFGPGTRLLVL.

This chain links TRBV11-2 with TRBJ2-5; D may be TRBD2 (5 bases). The J call may be in error: the DNA end matches TRBJ2-7 better. The CDR3 spans 12 residues. CDR1 SGHAT and CDR2 FQNNGV come from the germline V gene. The CDR3 loop is CASGLLSYEQYF. DNA for the CDR3: TGTGCCAGCGGACTCTTGTCCTACGAGCAGTACTTC.

The chain couples TRBV7-2 to TRBJ1-1, with D perhaps TRBD1 (6 bases). The V end lost 1 base, the J end lost 3 bases, and 12 bases lay between the germline ends. This CDR3 is built from 15 residues. Germline CDR1 SGHTA, CDR2 FQGNSA. DNA of the CDR3: TGTGCCAGCAGCTTAGTAGGGGGAGGGTACACTGAAGCTTTCTTT. This sequence encodes CASSLVGGGYTEAFF.

This clone occurred once. The chain recombines TRBV27 with TRBJ2-7; 8 bases are shared with TRBD1. CDR3 length equals 13 residues. Trimming removed 2 bases from V and 12 bases from J; junction bases left unmatched: 9. The germline gives CDR1 MNHEY, CDR2 SMNVEV (reference sequence). This CDR3 is CASSLMPETGVYF. CDR3 DNA: TGTGCCAGCAGTTTAATGCCCGAGACAGGGGTGTACTTC.

The chain recombines TRBV2 with TRBJ1-2, with 9 bases matching TRBD1. The germline gives CDR1 SNHLY, CDR2 FYNNEI. Trimming took 2 bases from V and 5 from J; bases not matched to a gene: 9. The CDR3 has 16 residues. The CDR3 region is CASSERDRVGRYGYTF. DNA of the CDR3: TGTGCCAGCAGTGAAAGGGACAGGGTGGGACGGTATGGCTACACCTTC.

This clone was counted a few times. CDR3 in DNA: TGTGCCAGCAGTGACAAATGGGAGGGGGATACGCAGTATTTT. Protein: CASSDKWEGDTQYF. The V call is TRBV6-5, the J call TRBJ2-3, with TRBD2 matching over 7 bases. The germline gives CDR1 MNHEY, CDR2 SVGAGI. This CDR3 is 14 amino acids long. The junction had 8 bases not matched to a gene; V was cut back by 5 bases and J by 6 bases.

The rearrangement links TRBV16 to TRBJ1-4; the D gene is possibly TRBD1 (5 bases). V dropped 0 bases and J dropped 0 bases, with 14 bases sitting between them. CDR1 and CDR2 from the germline V gene are KGHSY and FQNENV. The CDR3 consists of 18 residues. The CDR3 sequence: CASSQSSMGGATNEKLFF. The CDR3 coding sequence is TGTGCCAGCAGCCAATCGAGTATGGGGGGAGCAACTAATGAAAAACTGTTTTTT. The full variable domain, in which reference TRBV16 and TRBJ1-4 provide the parts outside the CDR3, is GEEVAQTPKHLVRGEGQKAKLYCAPIKGHSYVFWYQQVLKNEFKFLISFQNENVFDETGMPKERFSAKCLPNSPCSLEIQATKLEDSAVYFCASSQSSMGGATNEKLFFGSGTQLSVL.

In nucleotides, the CDR3 is TGTGCCAGCAGCTTAGGGCAGGGGGGAGAAAAACTGTTTTTT. Its protein is CASSLGQGGEKLFF. The gene calls are TRBV11-2 and TRBJ1-4; TRBD1 agrees at 7 bases. V trimming: 1 base; J trimming: 8 bases; junction bases outside the gene matches: 4. The germline V gene has CDR1 SGHAT and CDR2 FQNNGV. The CDR3 covers 14 residues.

The rearrangement uses TRBV7-9 and TRBJ2-3, with TRBD2 matching 7 bases. Germline loops: CDR1 SEHNR, CDR2 FQNEAQ (reference sequence). After removal of 2 bases from V and 3 bases from J, the junction contained 2 bases not matched to a gene. This CDR3 is built from 14 residues. In nucleotides, the CDR3 is TGTGCCAGCAGCTTACGAGCGGGGACAGATACGCAGTATTTT. Protein sequence: CASSLRAGTDTQYF. The whole variable domain, filled in from reference TRBV7-9 and TRBJ2-3, reads DTGVSQNPRHKITKRGQNVTFRCDPISEHNRLYWYRQTLGQGPEFLTYFQNEAQLEKSRLLSDRFSAERPKGSFSTLEIQRTEQGDSAMYLCASSLRAGTDTQYFGPGTRLTVL.

V gene TRBV5-4 combines with J gene TRBJ2-1; 8 nucleotides match TRBD2. Trimming removed 4 bases from V and 5 bases from J; junction bases left unmatched: 8. Germline lookup yields CDR1 SGHNT and CDR2 YYREEE (reference sequence). This CDR3 spans 15 amino acids. The CDR3 here is CASSAIKRGNNEQFF. The CDR3 nucleotides are TGTGCCAGCAGCGCAATTAAGCGGGGGAACAATGAGCAGTTCTTC.

J is TRBJ1-5 and V is TRBV28; 9 bases are a match to TRBD1. CDR3 size: 17 residues. V shed 6 bases and J 0 bases; nucleotides not matched to a gene: 9. Germline CDR1 and CDR2: MDHEN and SYDVKM. The CDR3 DNA sequence: TGTGCCAGCAGAAGGGACAGGGCTTGGTATAGCAATCAGCCCCAGCATTTT. Residues: CASRRDRAWYSNQPQHF.

This chain joins TRBV28 and TRBJ2-7; TRBD2 matches 8 bases. J gave up 7 bases and V 8 bases, and 13 bases lay outside the gene matches. Germline V CDR1 and CDR2: MDHEN, SYDVKM. The CDR3 extends over 14 amino acids. CDR3: CASLRSSGVEEQYF. In DNA, the CDR3 is TGTGCCAGCCTACGGAGTAGCGGGGTGGAGGAGCAGTACTTC. Using reference TRBV28 and TRBJ2-7 for the parts outside the CDR3, the full variable domain is DVKVTQSSRYLVKRTGEKVFLECVQDMDHENMFWYRQDPGLGLRLIYFSYDVKMKEKGDIPEGYSVSREKKERFSLILESASTNQTSMYLCASLRSSGVEEQYFGPGTRLTVT.

This chain connects TRBV28 to TRBJ1-6; D call uncertain. The CDR3 contains 13 residues. Trimming left V 9 bases short and J 8 bases short, with 14 bases between. In germline, CDR1 is MDHEN, CDR2 SYDVKM. The CDR3 loop reads CARVREEHSPLHF. CDR3 sequence (DNA): TGTGCCAGGGTCCGCGAAGAACATTCACCCCTCCACTTT.

The V gene is TRBV28, the J gene TRBJ2-7; TRBD1 matches 7 bases. The V segment lost 7 bases and the J segment 0 bases; nucleotides outside the gene matches: 6. Germline CDR1 and CDR2: MDHEN and SYDVKM. This CDR3 is 14 amino acids long. In nucleotides, the CDR3 is TGTGCCAGCACCCTACAGGGGTTCTCCTACGAGCAGTACTTC. Translation gives CASTLQGFSYEQYF.

The chain couples TRBV21-1 to TRBJ1-2. TRBV21-1 is flagged as a pseudogene. The CDR3 is 14 amino acids. The CDR3 is CASSKEDRSYGYTF. The CDR3 DNA follows: TGTGCCAGCAGCAAGGAAGATCGGAGCTATGGCTACACCTTC.

The gene calls are TRBV7-9 and TRBJ1-2, with TRBD1 matching 8 bases. Germline V gene data show CDR1 as SEHNR and CDR2 as FQNEAQ (reference sequence). V gave up 5 bases and J gave up 8 bases; unmatched junction bases: 13. The CDR3 has 15 amino acids. The DNA of the CDR3 is TGTGCCAGCAGCCCTAGAGGACAGGGCGCGGGAGGCTACACCTTC. Protein product: CASSPRGQGAGGYTF.

The V call is TRBV19, the J call TRBJ1-5; no clear D gene. The CDR3 totals 14 residues. CDR1 and CDR2 (germline): LNHDA, SQIVND (reference sequence). The V end was cut by 3 bases, the J end by 7 bases, with 13 bases between. CDR3 protein: CASSISTPWQPQHF. The CDR3 nucleotides are TGTGCCAGTAGTATTTCAACTCCCTGGCAGCCCCAGCATTTT.

This rearrangement joins TRBV18 to TRBJ1-2, with D perhaps TRBD1 (6 bases). The length of the CDR3 is 14 residues. V lost 3 bases to trimming and J lost 3 bases, with 11 bases between them. Germline CDR1 is KGHSH and CDR2 is LQKENI. The CDR3 sequence is CASSPTGSDYGYTF. CDR3 bases: TGTGCCAGCTCACCTACAGGGAGTGACTATGGCTACACCTTC.